The next 23 T cell receptor beta chains were all read from a single sample in a study of T cells in Graves' hyperthyroidism and ophthalmopathy. Regions amplified from RNA transcripts were the TCR beta CDR3 regions. The HTBI primer set served for first-round RT-PCR of the TCR CDR3. TCRdb passed the multiplex PCR reads through MiXCR, listing each CDR3 protein once. The data show approximately 480,000 distinct CDR3 sequences, around 20% seen once. The specimen was blood. These receptors all stem from a man younger than 30 with Graves' hyperthyroidism.

This clonotype was picked up many times. V is TRBV15 and J is TRBJ1-1; D not certain. The CDR3 spans 13 residues. Trimming took 1 base from V and 1 from J, leaving 4 bases between them. Germline-derived CDR1 and CDR2 are LNHNV and YYDKDF (reference sequence). The CDR3, as DNA: TGTGCCACCAGCAGAGCCGGGAACACTGAAGCTTTCTTT. It is translated as CATSRAGNTEAFF.

This clonotype was found many times. The V call is TRBV20-1, the J call TRBJ1-5, with no clear D. Germline V lookup: CDR1 DFQATT, CDR2 SNEGSKA (reference sequence). The CDR3 extends over 14 amino acids. V shed 0 bases and J shed 6 bases, with 12 bases lying between them. CDR3 DNA sequence: TGCAGTGCTAGAGATCTCTGGGCCGCTCAGCCCCAGCATTTT. It codes for CSARDLWAAQPQHF.

This clonotype was detected many times. This chain links TRBV28 with TRBJ2-5, with D maybe TRBD1 (5 bases). V lost 5 bases and J lost 7, with 20 bases in between. The CDR3 totals 15 residues. Germline-derived CDR1 and CDR2 are MDHEN and SYDVKM. CDR3 coding DNA: TGTGCCAGCAGTCCGGAAGGGGAACTTAGGGGGACCCAGTACTTC. It encodes CASSPEGELRGTQYF.

This clonotype was observed at least ten times. This rearrangement joins TRBV10-3 to TRBJ1-1; the match to TRBD1 covers 9 bases. V dropped 2 bases and J dropped 11; count of bases not matched to a gene: 9. Per the germline V gene, CDR1 is ENHRY and CDR2 is SYGVKD. This CDR3 spans 14 amino acids. The CDR3 bases are TGTGCCATCAGTGAGAACTGGACAGGGGACCCGGCTTTCTTT. This sequence encodes CAISENWTGDPAFF.

This clonotype was observed many times. V and J are TRBV6-1 and TRBJ1-5, with D possibly being TRBD1 (5 bases). V was clipped by 5 bases and J by 6 bases, with 17 bases between them. Germline V CDR1 and CDR2: MNHNS, SASEGT. The CDR3 consists of 15 residues. The CDR3 reads CASSPSRGVGQPQHF. The CDR3 nucleotides are TGTGCCAGCAGTCCCAGCCGGGGGGTTGGTCAGCCCCAGCATTTT.

This clonotype appeared many times. The rearrangement uses TRBV27 and TRBJ2-7, with 8 positions matching TRBD1. The CDR3 covers 15 residues. The junction had 8 bases not matched to a gene; V was cut back by 4 bases and J by 3 bases. Germline lookup yields CDR1 MNHEY and CDR2 SMNVEV (reference sequence). The DNA of the CDR3 is TGTGCCAGCAGTTGGACAGGGAGCCCCCGCTACGAGCAGTACTTC. This sequence encodes CASSWTGSPRYEQYF.

At least ten counts were recorded for this clonotype. The J gene is TRBJ1-5, the V gene TRBV6-5; D gene uncertain. Trimming took 4 bases from V and 5 from J, leaving 12 bases between them. Per the germline V gene, CDR1 is MNHEY and CDR2 is SVGAGI. The CDR3 extends over 14 amino acids. The CDR3 loop reads CASSFIGVDQPQHF. CDR3 sequence (DNA): TGTGCCAGCAGTTTTATAGGTGTCGATCAGCCCCAGCATTTT.

This clonotype was detected many times. CDR3 bases: TGCAGCGCGCCGAACCCGAAATCGAACACTGAAGCTTTCTTT. Amino acid sequence: CSAPNPKSNTEAFF. The chain carries TRBV29-1 and TRBJ1-1, with no clear D. This CDR3 region has 14 residues. Trimming left V 7 bases short and J 1 base short, with 16 bases between. Germline V gene lookup returns CDR1 SQVTM and CDR2 ANQGSEA.

This clonotype was counted between two and nine times. The rearrangement uses TRBV11-2 and TRBJ2-4, with a weak D call TRBD2 (7 bases). Germline V gene lookup returns CDR1 SGHAT and CDR2 FQNNGV. V was clipped by 3 bases and J by 8 bases, with 14 bases between them. There are 14 residues in the CDR3. In nucleotides, the CDR3 is TGTGCCAGCAGCTTTAGGGGAGGGGGGGACATTCAGTACTTC. Its protein product is CASSFRGGGDIQYF.

This clonotype was recorded at least ten times. The V call is TRBV27, the J call TRBJ2-5, with 9 bases lining up with TRBD2. This CDR3 has 15 amino acids. Germline-derived CDR1 and CDR2 are MNHEY and SMNVEV (reference sequence). Unmatched junction bases numbered 11, after V lost 7 bases and J lost 5 bases. CDR3 loop: CASTSSGGHRETQYF. DNA of the CDR3: TGTGCCAGCACCTCAAGCGGGGGGCACAGGGAGACCCAGTACTTC.

In regard to this clonotype: A read error may be the cause here, since a much bigger clone is one base away. The chain employs TRBV6-5 and TRBJ2-7, with 7 bases identical to TRBD1. CDR3 size: 14 residues. CDR1 is MNHEY, CDR2 SVGAGI, per germline. The CDR3 sequence is CASSSGDSSYERYF. The CDR3 DNA reads as TGTGCCAGCAGTTCCGGGGACAGTTCCTACGAGCGGTACTTC.

This clonotype has ten or more counts. The rearrangement uses TRBV11-2 and TRBJ2-2; 8 nucleotides agree with TRBD1. J gave up 5 bases and V 5 bases, and 4 bases lay outside the gene matches. The germline V gene encodes CDR1 SGHAT and CDR2 FQNNGV. The length of the CDR3 is 14 residues. CDR3 in DNA: TGTGCCAGCAGCGACAGGGGTTTGACCGGGGAGCTGTTTTTT. Translating it yields CASSDRGLTGELFF.

This rearrangement joins TRBV24-1 to TRBJ1-2; 10 bases align to TRBD1. CDR1 and CDR2 from the germline V gene are KGHDR and SFDVKD. V was clipped by 7 bases and J by 7 bases; unmatched bases: 8. The CDR3 totals 14 residues. CDR3 bases: TGTGCCACCAGCACCGGGACAGGGGATGGTGGCTACACCTTC. This gives the protein CATSTGTGDGGYTF.

This clonotype was observed at least ten times. A much larger clone differs by one base, so this may be a read error. The chain is built from TRBV15 and TRBJ2-5, with TRBD1 matching over 8 bases. The CDR3 is 15 residues long. Germline V lookup: CDR1 LNHNV, CDR2 YYDKDF (reference sequence). CDR3 coding DNA: TGTGCCACCAGCAGACAGGGGGCCTTGGGAGAGACCAAGTACTTC. Residues: CATSRQGALGETKYF.

This clonotype was observed many times. The chain recombines TRBV7-8 with TRBJ2-5; the D gene could be TRBD1 or TRBD2 (5 bases each). This CDR3 is 11 amino acids long. Between the trimmed V and J ends, which lost 4 bases and 5 bases, there was a span of 5 bases. Germline V gene lookup returns CDR1 SGHVS and CDR2 FQNEAQ. The chain's CDR3 is CASSWGETQYF. CDR3 DNA: TGTGCCAGCAGCTGGGGGGAGACCCAGTACTTC. Variable domain in full (rest from reference TRBV7-8 and TRBJ2-5): GAGVSQSPRYKVAKRGQDVALRCDPISGHVSLFWYQQALGQGPEFLTYFQNEAQLDKSGLPSDRFFAERPEGSVSTLKIQRTQQEDSAVYLCASSWGETQYFGPGTRLLVL.

This clonotype was seen a few times. The chain has TRBV19 and TRBJ1-5, with 8 bases that match TRBD1. CDR3 length equals 14 residues. CDR1 is LNHDA, CDR2 SQIVND, per germline (reference sequence). V trimming: 5 bases; J trimming: 6 bases; junction bases outside the gene matches: 6. CDR3 amino acids: CASSLQGAFQPQHF. The CDR3 DNA reads TGTGCCAGTAGTCTTCAGGGGGCTTTTCAGCCCCAGCATTTT.

This clonotype was counted between two and nine times. The V call is TRBV11-1, the J call TRBJ1-1; TRBD1 aligns across 11 bases. The CDR3 is made up of 17 amino acids. Germline values: CDR1 SGHAT, CDR2 FQDESV (reference sequence). V was pared by 3 bases and J by 0 bases, with 6 bases of the junction left unmatched. This chain's CDR3 is CASSFPDRGRMNTEAFF. The DNA of the CDR3 is TGTGCCAGCAGCTTCCCGGACAGGGGGCGCATGAACACTGAAGCTTTCTTT.

V usage is TRBV12-3 or TRBV12-4 and J usage is TRBJ1-1, with 11 nucleotides matching TRBD1. V lost 5 bases to trimming and J lost 7 bases; unmatched junction nucleotides: 9. The CDR3 covers 15 residues. CDR3 loop: CASSLSDRGQGEAFF. The CDR3 nucleotides are TGTGCCAGCAGTCTCTCGGACAGGGGGCAAGGTGAAGCTTTCTTT.

This clonotype was observed at least ten times. The genes are TRBV19 and TRBJ1-2, with D maybe TRBD1 (6 bases). The CDR3 loop spans 15 amino acids. Deletions cut 3 bases from V and 2 bases from J, with 13 bases between. CDR1 is LNHDA and CDR2 is SQIVND in the germline V gene (reference sequence). This CDR3 is CASSIPWDNNYGYTF. The DNA for the CDR3 is TGTGCCAGTAGTATCCCCTGGGACAACAACTATGGCTACACCTTC.

This clonotype was counted ten times or more. This chain links TRBV11-3 with TRBJ1-2, with 11 bases that match TRBD1. Germline-derived CDR1 and CDR2 are SGHNT and YENEEA. The trim removed 5 bases at V and 7 bases at J, leaving 3 bases unmatched. This CDR3 has 13 residues. The CDR3 is CASSRGQGVGYTF. The CDR3 region has the DNA TGTGCCAGCAGCCGGGGACAGGGGGTTGGCTACACCTTC.

Concerning this clonotype: A much more abundant neighbour one base away suggests this may be a read error. CDR3 loop: CIVGQKAGAGKTQYF. CDR3 bases: TGCATCGTTGGCCAAAAAGCGGGGGCGGGGAAGACCCAGTACTTC. V gene TRBV29-1 combines with J gene TRBJ2-5; 8 nucleotides match TRBD2. This CDR3 region has 15 residues. Germline V lookup: CDR1 SQVTM, CDR2 ANQGSEA.

In this sample, this clonotype turned up many times. The V gene is TRBV11-2, the J gene TRBJ1-1, with a weak D call TRBD1 (6 bases). V was pared by 5 bases and J by 4 bases, with 17 bases between. CDR3 length equals 15 residues. Germline lookup yields CDR1 SGHAT and CDR2 FQNNGV. CDR3 DNA sequence: TGTGCCAGCAGCCATAATCGGGGGCGTATCACTGAAGCTTTCTTT. Encoded protein: CASSHNRGRITEAFF.

The rearrangement links TRBV5-1 to TRBJ2-7; 9 nucleotides align to TRBD1. The CDR3 length is 15 residues. The V gene end was trimmed by 0 bases and the J gene end by 3 bases; junction bases not matched to a gene: 4. CDR1 is SGHRS, CDR2 YFSETQ, per germline. CDR3 loop: CASSLAVGQGYEQYF. The CDR3 DNA reads TGCGCCAGCAGCTTGGCCGTGGGACAGGGCTACGAGCAGTACTTC.